The rows below give T cell receptor beta chains drawn from one sample of a study of shared clonotypes between healthy human individuals. The protocol was immunoSEQ multiplex PCR, while the TCRdb copy is restricted to in-frame clones and leaves out a portion. In the table there are over 2,000,000 clones, about 94% of which are singletons. Material: naive CD8+ T cells from PBMCs. The origin of the receptors is a man between 18 and 35 years old in good health. Some clones in this sample may be carry-over from other donors' samples. Each CDR3 is given with its conserved first and last residue. Each record gives: V gene, J gene, D gene, CDR3 DNA, CDR3 protein. D genes are given only for firm matches.

TRBV9	TRBJ2-6	.	TGTGCCAGTTCTGTCACGGCCAACGTCCTGACTTTC	CASSVTANVLTF
TRBV5-4	TRBJ2-3	TRBD2	TGTGCCAGCAGATATTTAGCGGGAGGGCCAGTAGATACGCAGTATTTT	CASRYLAGGPVDTQYF
TRBV5-1	TRBJ2-3	TRBD1	TGCGCCAGCAGCAGCGACAGGGGATTAGGGACAGATACGCAGTATTTT	CASSSDRGLGTDTQYF
TRBV28	TRBJ2-3	.	TGTGCCAGCAGTCCCTCATCAGGGTTTGAAGATACGCAGTATTTT	CASSPSSGFEDTQYF
TRBV27	TRBJ2-1	.	TGTGCCAGCAGTTCCCACGCTAGCTTGAATGAGCAGTTCTTC	CASSSHASLNEQFF
TRBV7-9	TRBJ2-1	.	TGTGCCAGCAGCCCGGGAGAGTACAATGAGCAGTTCTTC	CASSPGEYNEQFF
TRBV27	TRBJ1-1	TRBD1	TGTGCCAGCAAGTCCCCACAGGGGGCGGGTGAAGCTTTCTTT	CASKSPQGAGEAFF
TRBV7-7	TRBJ1-3	TRBD1	TGTGCCAGCAGCTTAGGGACAGGGTCTGGAAACACCATATATTTT	CASSLGTGSGNTIYF
TRBV30	TRBJ1-1	.	TGTGCCTGGAGGCCCGGGTTGACCATGAACACTGAAGCTTTCTTT	CAWRPGLTMNTEAFF
TRBV9	TRBJ2-1	TRBD1	TGTGCCAGCAGCGTCGACAGGGAGAGCTCCTACAATGAGCAGTTCTTC	CASSVDRESSYNEQFF
TRBV5-5	TRBJ1-1	.	TGTGCCAGCAGCTTGGGTGGCGGATTTATCACTGAAGCTTTCTTT	CASSLGGGFITEAFF
TRBV7-9	TRBJ2-7	TRBD2	TGTGCCAGCAGCTACCCGGGAGGCTCCTACGAGCAGTACTTC	CASSYPGGSYEQYF
TRBV19	TRBJ1-1	.	TGTGCCAGTAGTATAACTCGACAGATACCTTCTGAAGCTTTCTTT	CASSITRQIPSEAFF
TRBV7-9	TRBJ2-7	TRBD1	TGTGCCAGCAGCTCCGGGAAAGGACAGGGCTACGAGCAGTACTTC	CASSSGKGQGYEQYF
TRBV6-1	TRBJ2-1	.	TGTGCCAGCAGTGAAAGTCTAAGCTCCTACAATGAGCAGTTCTTC	CASSESLSSYNEQFF
TRBV27	TRBJ2-7	TRBD2	TGTGCCATACGGACTAGCGGGGGGCCGGCTTACGAGCAGTACTTC	CAIRTSGGPAYEQYF
TRBV4-1	TRBJ1-5	.	TGCGCCAGCAGCCCAAGACACCTCGGGGTCAATCAGCCCCAGCATTTT	CASSPRHLGVNQPQHF